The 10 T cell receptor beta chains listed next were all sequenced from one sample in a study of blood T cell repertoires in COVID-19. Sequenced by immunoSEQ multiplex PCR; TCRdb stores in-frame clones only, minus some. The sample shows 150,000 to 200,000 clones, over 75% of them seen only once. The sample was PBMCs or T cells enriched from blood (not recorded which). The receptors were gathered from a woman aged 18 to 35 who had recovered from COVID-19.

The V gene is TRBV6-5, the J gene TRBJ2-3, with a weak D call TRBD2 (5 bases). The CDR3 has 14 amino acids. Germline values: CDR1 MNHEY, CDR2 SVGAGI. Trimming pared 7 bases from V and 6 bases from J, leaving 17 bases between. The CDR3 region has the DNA TGTGCCAGCACCTATGCCGGAGGATCCGATACGCAGTATTTT. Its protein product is CASTYAGGSDTQYF.

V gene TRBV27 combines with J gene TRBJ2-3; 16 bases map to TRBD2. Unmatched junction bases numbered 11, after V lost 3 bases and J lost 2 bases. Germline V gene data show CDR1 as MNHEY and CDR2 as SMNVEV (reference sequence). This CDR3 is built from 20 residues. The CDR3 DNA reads TGTGCCAGCAGTTTTTCGGGACTAGCGGGAGGGGGGGATAACACAGATACGCAGTATTTT. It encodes CASSFSGLAGGGDNTDTQYF.

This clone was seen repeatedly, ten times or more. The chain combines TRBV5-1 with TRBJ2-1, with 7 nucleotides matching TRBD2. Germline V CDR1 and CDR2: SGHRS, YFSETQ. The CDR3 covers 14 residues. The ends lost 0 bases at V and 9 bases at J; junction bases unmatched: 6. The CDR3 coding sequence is TGCGCCAGCAGCTTGGCCCCCAGGGAGGGTGAGCAGTTCTTC. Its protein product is CASSLAPREGEQFF. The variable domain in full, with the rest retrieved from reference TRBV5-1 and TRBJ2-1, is KAGVTQTPRYLIKTRGQQVTLSCSPISGHRSVSWYQQTPGQGLQFLFEYFSETQRNKGNFPGRFSGRQFSNSRSEMNVSTLELGDSALYLCASSLAPREGEQFFGPGTRLTVL.

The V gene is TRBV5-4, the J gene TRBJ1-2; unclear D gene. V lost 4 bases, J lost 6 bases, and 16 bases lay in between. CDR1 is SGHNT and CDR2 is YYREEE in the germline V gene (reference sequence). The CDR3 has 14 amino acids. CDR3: CASSPRALDNGYTF. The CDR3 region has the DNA TGTGCCAGCAGCCCCCGAGCCCTTGACAATGGCTACACCTTC. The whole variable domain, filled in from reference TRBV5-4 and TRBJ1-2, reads ETGVTQSPTHLIKTRGQQVTLRCSSQSGHNTVSWYQQALGQGPQFIFQYYREEENGRGNFPPRFSGLQFPNYSSELNVNALELDDSALYLCASSPRALDNGYTFGSGTRLTVV.

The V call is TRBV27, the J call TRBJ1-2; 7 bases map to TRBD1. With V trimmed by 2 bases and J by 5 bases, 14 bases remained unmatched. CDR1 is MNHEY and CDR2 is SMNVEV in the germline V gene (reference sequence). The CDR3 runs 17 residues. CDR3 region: CASSLKLVQGVEYGYTF. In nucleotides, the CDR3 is TGTGCCAGCAGTTTAAAGCTCGTGCAGGGGGTAGAGTATGGCTACACCTTC.

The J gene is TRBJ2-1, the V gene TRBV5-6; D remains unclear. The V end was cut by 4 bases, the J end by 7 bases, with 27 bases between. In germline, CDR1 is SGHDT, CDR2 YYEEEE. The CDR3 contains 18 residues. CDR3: CASSLGIFRLVSPNEQFF. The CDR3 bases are TGTGCCAGCAGCCTGGGGATTTTTAGGCTAGTTAGCCCTAATGAGCAGTTCTTC.

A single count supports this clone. CDR3 bases: TGTGCCACCAGCGGGGGACAGGGCCCAGCGGATGAGCAGTTCTTC. Residues: CATSGGQGPADEQFF. The chain employs TRBV15 and TRBJ2-1, with 9 bases fitting TRBD1. The germline V gene encodes CDR1 LNHNV and CDR2 YYDKDF (reference sequence). This CDR3 has 15 amino acids. The V gene end was trimmed by 5 bases and the J gene end by 8 bases; junction bases not matched to a gene: 10.

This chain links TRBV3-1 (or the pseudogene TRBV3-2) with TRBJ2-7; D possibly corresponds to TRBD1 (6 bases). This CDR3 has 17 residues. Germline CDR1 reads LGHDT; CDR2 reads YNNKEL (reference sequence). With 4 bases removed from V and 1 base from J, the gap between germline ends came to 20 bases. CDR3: CASSRDVQGVGSYEQYF. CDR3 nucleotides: TGTGCCAGCAGCCGAGACGTACAGGGAGTCGGGTCCTACGAGCAGTACTTC.

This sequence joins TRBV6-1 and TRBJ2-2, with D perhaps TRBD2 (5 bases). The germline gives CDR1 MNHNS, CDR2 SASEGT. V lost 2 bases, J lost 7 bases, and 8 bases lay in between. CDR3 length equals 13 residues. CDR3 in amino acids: CASSEYEGGELFF. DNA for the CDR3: TGTGCCAGCAGTGAATACGAGGGCGGGGAGCTGTTTTTT.

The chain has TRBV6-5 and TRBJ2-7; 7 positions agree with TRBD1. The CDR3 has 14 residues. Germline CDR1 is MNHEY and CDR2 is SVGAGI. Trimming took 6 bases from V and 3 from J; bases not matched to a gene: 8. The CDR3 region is CASRQDRAGYEQYF. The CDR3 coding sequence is TGTGCCAGCAGACAAGACAGGGCCGGCTACGAGCAGTACTTC.